Listed below are T cell receptor beta chains from one sample, sequenced in a study of shared clonotypes between healthy human individuals. The table came from immunoSEQ multiplex PCR; TCRdb's copy has only in-frame clones and leaves some out. The repertoire has around 2,000,000 clones, around 96% of them found once; the top ten carry roughly 1%. The sequencing sample was made of naive CD8+ T cells sorted from blood. The source is a man between 18 and 35 years old in good health. CDR3s include the opening cysteine and the closing phenylalanine or tryptophan. A D gene is named only where the DNA matches it firmly. Clone size is stated in some rows and not others, as once, few, many or a class when expanded.

v_gene	j_gene	d_gene	abundance	CDR3aa	CDR3nt
TRBV5-4	TRBJ2-7	TRBD1	NA	CASSLVAGGADEQYF	TGTGCCAGCAGCTTGGTCGCAGGGGGCGCGGACGAGCAGTACTTC
TRBV13	TRBJ2-7	NA	NA	CASSLGPRDEQYF	TGTGCCAGCAGCTTAGGCCCCCGGGACGAGCAGTACTTC
TRBV27	TRBJ2-7	NA	NA	CASSPLIAASYEQYF	TGTGCCAGCAGCCCTTTGATAGCGGCATCCTACGAGCAGTACTTC
TRBV7-9	TRBJ2-3	NA	NA	CASSPAQGLLVTQYF	TGTGCCAGCAGCCCAGCCCAGGGGCTGCTGGTTACGCAGTATTTT
TRBV9	TRBJ2-3	TRBD2	NA	CASSVDGRAIDTQYF	TGTGCCAGCAGCGTAGATGGGAGGGCCATAGATACGCAGTATTTT
TRBV7-6	TRBJ1-2	NA	NA	CASSPAGNYGYTF	TGTGCCAGCAGCCCCGCAGGGAACTATGGCTACACCTTC
TRBV27	TRBJ2-7	NA	NA	CASSLGQGGYEQYF	TGTGCCAGCAGCCTGGGGCAGGGGGGCTACGAGCAGTACTTC
TRBV19	TRBJ2-7	TRBD2	NA	CASSIGGTSGRYEQYF	TGTGCCAGTAGTATAGGGGGGACTAGCGGACGCTACGAGCAGTACTTC
TRBV6-5	TRBJ2-7	TRBD1	NA	CASSYSGQKYEQYF	TGTGCCAGCAGTTACTCGGGACAGAAGTACGAGCAGTACTTC
TRBV27	TRBJ2-7	TRBD2	NA	CASSLLHKGGGAGEQYF	TGTGCCAGCAGTTTACTCCACAAAGGCGGGGGGGCGGGGGAGCAGTACTTC
TRBV7-9	TRBJ1-5	NA	NA	CASSFGEGQPQHF	TGTGCCAGCTCCTTTGGGGAGGGCCAGCCCCAGCATTTT
TRBV5-1	TRBJ2-7	NA	NA	CASSQRGGEQYF	TGCGCCAGCAGCCAACGGGGCGGCGAGCAGTACTTC
TRBV7-9	TRBJ2-7	TRBD1	NA	CASSLSGTGTYEQYF	TGTGCCAGCAGCCTTTCGGGGACAGGGACCTACGAGCAGTACTTC
TRBV4-2	TRBJ2-7	NA	NA	CASSQEMGHEQYF	TGTGCCAGCAGCCAAGAAATGGGGCACGAGCAGTACTTC
TRBV11-2	TRBJ1-4	NA	NA	CASSLVGQGYEKLFF	TGTGCCAGCAGCTTAGTCGGCCAGGGGTATGAAAAACTGTTTTTT
TRBV4-1	TRBJ1-2	NA	once	CASSQVDTYGYTF	TGCGCCAGCAGCCAAGTGGATACCTATGGCTACACCTTC
TRBV27	TRBJ2-1	TRBD2	NA	CASRLAGGSLNEQFF	TGTGCCAGCAGACTAGCGGGGGGCTCCCTCAATGAGCAGTTCTTC
TRBV4-1	TRBJ2-2	NA	NA	CASSQEGGNTGELFF	TGCGCCAGCAGCCAAGAGGGAGGGAACACCGGGGAGCTGTTTTTT
TRBV10-3	TRBJ1-1	TRBD1	NA	CAISHNPQGRLVTEAFF	TGTGCCATCAGTCACAACCCACAGGGGAGGTTGGTCACTGAAGCTTTCTTT
TRBV4-1	TRBJ1-1	NA	NA	CASSQGRMNTEAFF	TGCGCCAGCAGCCAAGGCAGAATGAACACTGAAGCTTTCTTT
TRBV5-4	TRBJ2-7	NA	NA	CASSGGESGYEQYF	TGTGCCAGCAGCGGAGGGGAGTCCGGCTACGAGCAGTACTTC
TRBV27	TRBJ2-7	TRBD1	NA	CASSFSAGTVFYEQYF	TGTGCCAGCAGTTTTTCAGCCGGGACAGTTTTTTACGAGCAGTACTTC
TRBV5-4	TRBJ2-7	TRBD1	NA	CASSLGGTAMPYEQYF	TGTGCCAGCAGCTTGGGGGGGACAGCGATGCCCTACGAGCAGTACTTC
TRBV2	TRBJ2-1	NA	NA	CASPLGGVNEQFF	TGTGCCAGCCCCTTAGGGGGAGTCAATGAGCAGTTCTTC
TRBV5-4	TRBJ2-2	TRBD1	NA	CASSPDRGVSAGELFF	TGTGCCAGCAGCCCGGACAGGGGAGTATCGGCCGGGGAGCTGTTTTTT
TRBV19	TRBJ2-1	NA	once	CASSIRGTYNEQFF	TGTGCCAGTAGTATCCGCGGGACCTACAATGAGCAGTTCTTC
TRBV6-1	TRBJ2-3	NA	NA	CAIRGSTDTQYF	TGTGCCATACGGGGAAGCACAGATACGCAGTATTTT